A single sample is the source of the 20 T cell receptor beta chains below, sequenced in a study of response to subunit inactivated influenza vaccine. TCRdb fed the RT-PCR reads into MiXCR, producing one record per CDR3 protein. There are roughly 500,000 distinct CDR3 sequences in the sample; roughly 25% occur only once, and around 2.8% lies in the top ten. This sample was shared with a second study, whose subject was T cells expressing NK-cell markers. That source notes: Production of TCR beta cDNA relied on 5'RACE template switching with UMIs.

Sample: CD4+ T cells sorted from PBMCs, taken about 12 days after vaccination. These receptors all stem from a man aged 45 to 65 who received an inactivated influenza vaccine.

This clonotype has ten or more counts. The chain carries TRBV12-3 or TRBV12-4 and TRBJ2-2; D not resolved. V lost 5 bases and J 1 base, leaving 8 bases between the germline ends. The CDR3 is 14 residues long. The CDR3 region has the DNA TGTGCCAGCAGTGTTTGGGGGAACACCGGGGAGCTGTTTTTT. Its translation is CASSVWGNTGELFF.

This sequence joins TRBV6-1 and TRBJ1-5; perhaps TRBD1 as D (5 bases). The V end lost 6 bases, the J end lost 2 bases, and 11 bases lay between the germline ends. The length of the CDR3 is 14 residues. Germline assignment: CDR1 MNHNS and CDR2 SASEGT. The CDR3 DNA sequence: TGTGCCAGCAGGGGGGGTTGGGGCAATCAGCCCCAGCATTTT. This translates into CASRGGWGNQPQHF.

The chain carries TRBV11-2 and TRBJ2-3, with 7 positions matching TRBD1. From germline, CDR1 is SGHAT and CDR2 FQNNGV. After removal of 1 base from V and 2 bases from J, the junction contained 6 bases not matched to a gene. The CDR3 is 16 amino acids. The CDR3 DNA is TGTGCCAGCAGCTTAGCCCACAGGGGTTCCACAGATACGCAGTATTTT. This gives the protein CASSLAHRGSTDTQYF.

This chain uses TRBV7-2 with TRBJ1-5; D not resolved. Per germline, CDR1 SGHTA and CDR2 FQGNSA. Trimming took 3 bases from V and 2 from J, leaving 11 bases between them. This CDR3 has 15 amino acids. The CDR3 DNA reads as TGTGCCAGCAGCTTGAGCAGGAATGGCAATCAGCCCCAGCATTTT. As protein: CASSLSRNGNQPQHF.

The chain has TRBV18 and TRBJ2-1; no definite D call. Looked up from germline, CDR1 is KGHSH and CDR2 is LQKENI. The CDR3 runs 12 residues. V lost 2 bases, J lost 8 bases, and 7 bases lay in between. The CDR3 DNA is TGTGCCAGCTCACCAAGCCTGTATGAGCAGTTCTTC. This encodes CASSPSLYEQFF.

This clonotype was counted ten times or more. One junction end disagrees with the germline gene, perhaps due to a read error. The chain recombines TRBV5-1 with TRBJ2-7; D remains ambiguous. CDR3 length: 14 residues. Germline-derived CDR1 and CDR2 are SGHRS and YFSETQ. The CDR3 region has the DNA TGCGCCAGCAGGGATGACCCCGACGGGTCATCAAGAAACTTC. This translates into CASRDDPDGSSRNF.

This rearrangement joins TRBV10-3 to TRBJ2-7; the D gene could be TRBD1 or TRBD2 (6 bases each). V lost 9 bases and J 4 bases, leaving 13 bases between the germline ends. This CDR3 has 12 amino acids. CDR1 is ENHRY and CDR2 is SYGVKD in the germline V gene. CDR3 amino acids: CAMGGTQYEQYF. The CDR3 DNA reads TGTGCCATGGGCGGGACACAGTACGAGCAGTACTTC.

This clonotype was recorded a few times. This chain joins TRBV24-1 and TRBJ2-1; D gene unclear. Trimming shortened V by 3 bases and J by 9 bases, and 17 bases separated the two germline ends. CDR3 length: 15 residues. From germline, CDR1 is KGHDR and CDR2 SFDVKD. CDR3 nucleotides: TGTGCCACCAGTGATCGGGCGGTCGGGTCAGGTGAGCAGTTCTTC. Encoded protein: CATSDRAVGSGEQFF.

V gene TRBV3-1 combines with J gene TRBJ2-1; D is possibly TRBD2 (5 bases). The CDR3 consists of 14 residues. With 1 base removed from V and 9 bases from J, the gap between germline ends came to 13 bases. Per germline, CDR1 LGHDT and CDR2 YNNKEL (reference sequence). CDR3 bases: TGTGCCAGCAGCCAAGGATCCCGGGGAGTTGAGCAGTTCTTC. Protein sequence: CASSQGSRGVEQFF.

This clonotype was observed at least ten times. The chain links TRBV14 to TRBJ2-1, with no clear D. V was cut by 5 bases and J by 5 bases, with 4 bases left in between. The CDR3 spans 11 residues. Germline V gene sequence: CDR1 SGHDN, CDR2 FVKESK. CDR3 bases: TGTGCCAGCAGCGTGAACAATGAGCAGTTCTTC. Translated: CASSVNNEQFF.

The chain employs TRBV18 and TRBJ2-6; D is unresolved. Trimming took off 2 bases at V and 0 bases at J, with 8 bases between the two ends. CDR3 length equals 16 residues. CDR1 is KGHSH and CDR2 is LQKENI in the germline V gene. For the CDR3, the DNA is TGTGCCAGCTCACCAAATAGTATCTCTGGGGCCAACGTCCTGACTTTC. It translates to CASSPNSISGANVLTF. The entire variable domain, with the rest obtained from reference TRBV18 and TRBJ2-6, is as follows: NAGVMQNPRHLVRRRGQEARLRCSPMKGHSHVYWYRQLPEEGLKFMVYLQKENIIDESGMPKERFSAEFPKEGPSILRIQQVVRGDSAAYFCASSPNSISGANVLTFGAGSRLTVL.

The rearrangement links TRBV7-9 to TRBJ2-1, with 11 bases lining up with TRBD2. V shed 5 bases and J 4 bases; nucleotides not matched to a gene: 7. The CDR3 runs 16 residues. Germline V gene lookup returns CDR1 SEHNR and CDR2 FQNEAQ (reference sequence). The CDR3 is CASSSSGGARYNEQFF. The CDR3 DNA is TGTGCCAGCAGCAGTAGCGGGGGGGCGCGATACAATGAGCAGTTCTTC.

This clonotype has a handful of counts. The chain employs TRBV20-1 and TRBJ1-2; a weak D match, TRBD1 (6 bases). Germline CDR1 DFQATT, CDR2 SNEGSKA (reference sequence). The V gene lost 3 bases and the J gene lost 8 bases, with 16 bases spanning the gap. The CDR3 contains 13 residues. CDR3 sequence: CSARPGGPQGYTF. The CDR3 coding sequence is TGCAGTGCTAGGCCGGGGGGGCCACAGGGCTACACCTTC.

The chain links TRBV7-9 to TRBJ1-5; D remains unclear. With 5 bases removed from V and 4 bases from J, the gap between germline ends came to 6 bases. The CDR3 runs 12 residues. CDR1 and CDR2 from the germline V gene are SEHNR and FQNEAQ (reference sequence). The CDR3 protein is CASSGQNQPQHF. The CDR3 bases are TGTGCCAGCAGCGGCCAGAATCAGCCCCAGCATTTT.

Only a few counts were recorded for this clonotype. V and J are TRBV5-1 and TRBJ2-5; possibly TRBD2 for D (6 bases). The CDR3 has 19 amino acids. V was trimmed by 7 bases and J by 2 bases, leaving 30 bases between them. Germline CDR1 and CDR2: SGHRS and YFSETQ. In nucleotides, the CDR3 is TGCGCCAGCGGGGCAGGACACGGAGGGATTCGCCTTAGACAAGAGACCCAGTACTTC. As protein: CASGAGHGGIRLRQETQYF.

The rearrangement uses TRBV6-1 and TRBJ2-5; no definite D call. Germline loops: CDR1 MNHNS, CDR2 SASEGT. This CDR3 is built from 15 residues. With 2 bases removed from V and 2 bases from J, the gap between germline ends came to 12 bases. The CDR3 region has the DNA TGTGCCAGCAGTGAATTCGACCTTCTACAAGAGACCCAGTACTTC. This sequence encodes CASSEFDLLQETQYF.

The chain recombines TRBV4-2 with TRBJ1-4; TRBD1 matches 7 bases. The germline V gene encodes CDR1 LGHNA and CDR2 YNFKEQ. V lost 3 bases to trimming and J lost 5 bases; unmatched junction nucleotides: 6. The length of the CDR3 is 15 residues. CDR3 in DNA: TGTGCCAGCAGCCACGACAGGGTTTCGAATGAAAAACTGTTTTTT. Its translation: CASSHDRVSNEKLFF.

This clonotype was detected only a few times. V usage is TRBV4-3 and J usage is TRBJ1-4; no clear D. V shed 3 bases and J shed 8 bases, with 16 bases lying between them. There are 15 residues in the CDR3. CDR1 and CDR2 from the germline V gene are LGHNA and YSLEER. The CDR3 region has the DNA TGCGCCAGCAGCCACCTGGGCTTAAGGGAGGAAAAACTGTTTTTT. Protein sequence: CASSHLGLREEKLFF.

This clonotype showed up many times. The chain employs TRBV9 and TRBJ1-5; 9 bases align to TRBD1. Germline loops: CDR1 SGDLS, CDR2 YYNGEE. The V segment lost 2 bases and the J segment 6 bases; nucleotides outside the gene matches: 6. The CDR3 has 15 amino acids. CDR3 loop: CASSVTGTGTQPQHF. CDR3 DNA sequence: TGTGCCAGCAGCGTTACCGGGACAGGGACTCAGCCCCAGCATTTT.

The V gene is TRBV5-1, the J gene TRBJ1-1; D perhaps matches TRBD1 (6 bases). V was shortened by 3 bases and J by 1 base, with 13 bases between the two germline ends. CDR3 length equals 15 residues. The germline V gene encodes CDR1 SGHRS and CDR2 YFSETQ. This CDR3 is CASSYPGHKNTEAFF. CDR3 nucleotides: TGCGCCAGCAGCTACCCGGGACACAAGAACACTGAAGCTTTCTTT.